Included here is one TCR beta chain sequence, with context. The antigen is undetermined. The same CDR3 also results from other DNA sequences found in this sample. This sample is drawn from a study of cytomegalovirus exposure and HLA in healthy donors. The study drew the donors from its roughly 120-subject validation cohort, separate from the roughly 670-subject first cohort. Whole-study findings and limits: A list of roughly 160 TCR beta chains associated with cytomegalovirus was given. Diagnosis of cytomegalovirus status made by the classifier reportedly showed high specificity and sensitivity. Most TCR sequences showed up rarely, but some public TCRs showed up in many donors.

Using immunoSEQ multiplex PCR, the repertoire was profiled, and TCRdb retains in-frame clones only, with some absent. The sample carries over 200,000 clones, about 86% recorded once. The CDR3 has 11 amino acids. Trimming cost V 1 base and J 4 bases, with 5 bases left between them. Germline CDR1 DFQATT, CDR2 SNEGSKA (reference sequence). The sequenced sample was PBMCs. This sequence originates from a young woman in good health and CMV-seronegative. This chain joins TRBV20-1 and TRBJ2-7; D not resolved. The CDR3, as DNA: TGCAGTGCTAGAGGGCCGTACGAGCAGTACTTC. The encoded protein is CSARGPYEQYF.